This T cell receptor beta chain derives from a study of cytomegalovirus exposure and HLA in healthy donors. Germline loops: CDR1 SGHRS, CDR2 YFSETQ. The CDR3 is 15 amino acids. V was clipped by 0 bases and J by 6 bases; unmatched bases: 6. Concerning this clone: Its target is unknown.

PCR was performed using 60 Vbeta and 13 Jbeta primers. Sequencing used immunoSEQ multiplex PCR; TCRdb keeps in-frame clones, though not all of them. The table records under 150,000 clones, about 86% of them present only once. Overall study findings and caveats: HLA restriction was apparent for most CMV-associated TCR beta chains in a later analysis. There were over 150 TCR beta chains listed as cytomegalovirus-associated.

Sequenced input: PBMCs. This receptor was obtained from a man aged 40-49 years in good health and CMV-seropositive. The chain employs TRBV5-1 and TRBJ1-2, with TRBD1 matching over 9 bases. For the CDR3, the DNA is TGCGCCAGCAGCTTGGAAGCGGGACAGGGCCATGGCTACACCTTC. Its protein product is CASSLEAGQGHGYTF.